Each of the 11 T cell receptor beta chains below was sequenced from the same sample in a study of blood T cells in healthy people across ages. The authors ran a second PCR of about 7 to 11 cycles using a sample-barcoded 5' primer and a J-beta primer mix. TCRdb recomputed calls from the 5' RACE reads with MiXCR, one row per CDR3 protein. The data show around 750,000 distinct CDR3 sequences, less than 70% seen once. The material sequenced was blood. All receptors come from a man older than 75 in good health.

This clonotype was seen more than once but under ten times. As DNA, the CDR3 is TGTGCCAGCAGTTTAAACTGGGGAGGGCGGCAAGAGACCCAGTACTTC. Protein product: CASSLNWGGRQETQYF. This chain links TRBV12-3 or TRBV12-4 with TRBJ2-5; 7 nucleotides line up with TRBD2. The CDR3 is made up of 16 amino acids. Unmatched junction bases numbered 8, after V lost 2 bases and J lost 2 bases.

As for this clonotype: The junction departs from the called germline gene at one end, perhaps through a read error. This chain uses TRBV5-1 with TRBJ2-5; weak D call: TRBD2 (7 bases). Germline-derived CDR1 and CDR2 are SGHRS and YFSETQ. The CDR3 length is 13 residues. CDR3 amino acids: CASSTGGQGTQYF. The DNA for the CDR3 is TGCGCCAGCAGCACGGGGGGACAAGGGACCCAGTACTTC.

The chain links TRBV7-9 to TRBJ2-7; D gene ambiguous. CDR3 length equals 13 residues. V was trimmed by 1 base and J by 7 bases, leaving 11 bases between them. Germline-derived CDR1 and CDR2 are SEHNR and FQNEAQ (reference sequence). The CDR3 is CASSLEAEVEQYF. CDR3 DNA: TGTGCCAGCAGCTTAGAGGCTGAAGTAGAGCAGTACTTC.

This clonotype has just a few counts. The chain has TRBV29-1 and TRBJ2-1; D gene unclear. Trimming pared 6 bases from V and 6 bases from J, leaving 9 bases between. Germline loops: CDR1 SQVTM, CDR2 ANQGSEA. This CDR3 spans 11 amino acids. CDR3 in DNA: TGCAGCGTAATCTCGGTCAATGAGCAGTTCTTC. Protein sequence: CSVISVNEQFF.

V and J are TRBV4-1 and TRBJ2-7; D unclear. The germline gives CDR1 MGHRA, CDR2 YSYEKL. CDR3 length: 12 amino acids. Trimming removed 6 bases from V and 5 bases from J, with 11 bases in between. The CDR3 protein is CASSPAPNEQYF. The CDR3 coding sequence is TGCGCCAGCAGTCCGGCCCCCAACGAGCAGTACTTC.

The chain employs TRBV9 and TRBJ2-1; 10 bases fit TRBD1. Germline CDR1 is SGDLS and CDR2 is YYNGEE. This CDR3 is 15 amino acids long. V was pared by 4 bases and J by 7 bases, with 8 bases of the junction left unmatched. The DNA of the CDR3 is TGTGCCAGCAGCCCCCGGGACAGGGGAGGGAATGAGCAGTTCTTC. This codes for CASSPRDRGGNEQFF. Complete variable domain (other parts from reference TRBV9 and TRBJ2-1): DSGVTQTPKHLITATGQRVTLRCSPRSGDLSVYWYQQSLDQGLQFLIQYYNGEERAKGNILERFSAQQFPDLHSELNLSSLELGDSALYFCASSPRDRGGNEQFFGPGTRLTVL.

In its sample, this clonotype was seen many times. This chain connects TRBV6-6 to TRBJ2-7; 13 nucleotides agree with TRBD2. CDR3 length: 15 residues. Unmatched junction bases numbered 5, after V lost 6 bases and J lost 3 bases. CDR1 MNHNY and CDR2 SVGAGI come from the germline V gene (reference sequence). The DNA for the CDR3 is TGTGCCAGCAGCTCCGGGACTAGCGGGATCTACGAGCAGTACTTC. Amino acid sequence: CASSSGTSGIYEQYF.

This clonotype was picked up one time. The chain employs TRBV20-1 and TRBJ1-5, with 9 bases aligning to TRBD1. Trimming cost V 6 bases and J 7 bases; bases outside gene matches: 13. Germline V gene data show CDR1 as DFQATT and CDR2 as SNEGSKA (reference sequence). The CDR3 consists of 15 residues. CDR3 sequence (DNA): TGCAGTGCCACGAGGCTGGACAGGGGAAGACAGCCCCAGCATTTT. Amino acids: CSATRLDRGRQPQHF.

This chain uses TRBV21-1 with TRBJ1-1. TRBV21-1 is a listed pseudogene. The CDR3 is 13 amino acids. The CDR3 DNA follows: TGTGCCAGCAGCAAATCCCTGAACACTGAAGCTTTCTTT. Translation gives CASSKSLNTEAFF.

The genes are TRBV7-9 and TRBJ1-6, with D possibly matching TRBD1 (6 bases). CDR3 length equals 18 residues. V dropped 5 bases and J dropped 4 bases, with 21 bases sitting between them. Germline V CDR1 and CDR2: SEHNR, FQNEAQ (reference sequence). This chain's CDR3 is CASSTIGRGAEYNSPLHF. In nucleotides, the CDR3 is TGTGCCAGCAGCACCATAGGGAGGGGGGCAGAGTATAATTCACCCCTCCACTTT.

The chain couples TRBV28 to TRBJ2-3, with 9 bases identical to TRBD2. This CDR3 is built from 19 residues. The germline V gene has CDR1 MDHEN and CDR2 SYDVKM. V trimming: 0 bases; J trimming: 14 bases; junction bases outside the gene matches: 24. The CDR3, as DNA: TGTGCCAGCAGTTTATGGGCCCAGACTCGCGGGAGGGATGGCAGATACGCGTATTTT. Protein product: CASSLWAQTRGRDGRYAYF.